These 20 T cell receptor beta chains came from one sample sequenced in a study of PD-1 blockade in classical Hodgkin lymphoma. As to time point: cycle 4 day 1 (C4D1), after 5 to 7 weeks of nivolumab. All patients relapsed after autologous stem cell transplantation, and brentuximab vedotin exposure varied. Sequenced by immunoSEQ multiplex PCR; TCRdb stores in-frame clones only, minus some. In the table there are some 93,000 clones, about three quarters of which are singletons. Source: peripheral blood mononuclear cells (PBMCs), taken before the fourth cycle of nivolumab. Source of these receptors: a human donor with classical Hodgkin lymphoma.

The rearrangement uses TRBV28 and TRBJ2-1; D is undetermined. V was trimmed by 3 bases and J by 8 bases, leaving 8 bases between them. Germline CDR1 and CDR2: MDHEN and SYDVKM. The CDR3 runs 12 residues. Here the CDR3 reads CASSFLTDEQFF. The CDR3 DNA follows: TGTGCCAGCAGTTTTTTGACGGATGAGCAGTTCTTC.

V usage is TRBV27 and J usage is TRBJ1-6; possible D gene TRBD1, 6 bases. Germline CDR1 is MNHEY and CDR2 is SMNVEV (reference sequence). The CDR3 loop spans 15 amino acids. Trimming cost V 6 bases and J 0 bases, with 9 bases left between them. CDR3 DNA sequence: TGTGCCAGCAGGGACAGAAACTCCTATAATTCACCCCTCCACTTT. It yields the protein CASRDRNSYNSPLHF.

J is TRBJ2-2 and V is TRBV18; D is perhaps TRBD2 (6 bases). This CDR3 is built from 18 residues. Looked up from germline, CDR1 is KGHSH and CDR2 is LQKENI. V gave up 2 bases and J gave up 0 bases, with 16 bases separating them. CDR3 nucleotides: TGTGCCAGCTCACCAGGCGGGGTTAGGTTCGCGAACACCGGGGAGCTGTTTTTT. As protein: CASSPGGVRFANTGELFF.

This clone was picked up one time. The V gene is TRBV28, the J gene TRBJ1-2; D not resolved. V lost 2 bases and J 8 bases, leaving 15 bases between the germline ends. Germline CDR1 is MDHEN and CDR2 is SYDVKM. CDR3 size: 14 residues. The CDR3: CASSLLSPSRGYTF. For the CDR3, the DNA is TGTGCCAGCAGTTTACTGTCGCCTAGTAGAGGCTACACCTTC.

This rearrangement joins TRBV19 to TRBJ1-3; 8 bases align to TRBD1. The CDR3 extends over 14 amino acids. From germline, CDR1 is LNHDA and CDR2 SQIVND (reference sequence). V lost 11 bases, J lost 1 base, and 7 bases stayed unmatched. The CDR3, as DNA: TGTGCCTCAGGGGGCGCGTCATCTGGAAACACCATATATTTT. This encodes CASGGASSGNTIYF. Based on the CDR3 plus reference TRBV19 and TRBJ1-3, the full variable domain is DGGITQSPKYLFRKEGQNVTLSCEQNLNHDAMYWYRQDPGQGLRLIYYSQIVNDFQKGDIAEGYSVSREKKESFPLTVTSAQKNPTAFYLCASGGASSGNTIYFGEGSWLTVV.

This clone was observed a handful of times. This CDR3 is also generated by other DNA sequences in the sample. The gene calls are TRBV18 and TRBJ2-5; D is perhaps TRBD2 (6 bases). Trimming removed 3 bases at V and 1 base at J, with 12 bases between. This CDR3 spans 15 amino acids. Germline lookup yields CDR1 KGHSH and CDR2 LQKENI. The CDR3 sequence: CASSPGTGAQETQYF. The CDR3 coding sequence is TGTGCCAGCTCACCCGGGACGGGAGCCCAAGAGACCCAGTACTTC.

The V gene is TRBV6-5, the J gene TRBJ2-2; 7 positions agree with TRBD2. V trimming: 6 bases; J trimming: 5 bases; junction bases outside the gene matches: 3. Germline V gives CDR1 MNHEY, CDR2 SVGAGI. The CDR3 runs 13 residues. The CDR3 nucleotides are TGTGCCAGCAGACGGACTAGAACCGGGGAGCTGTTTTTT. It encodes CASRRTRTGELFF.

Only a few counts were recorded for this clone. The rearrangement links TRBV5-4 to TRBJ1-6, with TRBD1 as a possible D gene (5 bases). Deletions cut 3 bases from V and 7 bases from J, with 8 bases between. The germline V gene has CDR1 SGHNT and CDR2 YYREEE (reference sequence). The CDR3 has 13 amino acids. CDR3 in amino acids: CASSSDSNSPLHF. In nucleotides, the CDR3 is TGTGCCAGCAGCTCCGACAGCAATTCACCCCTCCACTTT.

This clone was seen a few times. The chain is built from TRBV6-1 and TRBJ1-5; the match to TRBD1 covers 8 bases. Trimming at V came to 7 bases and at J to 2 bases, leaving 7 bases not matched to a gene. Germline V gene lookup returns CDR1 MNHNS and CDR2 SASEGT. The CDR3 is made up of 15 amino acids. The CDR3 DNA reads TGTGCCAGCACCCGAGACAGGGGTGGCAATCAGCCCCAGCATTTT. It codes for CASTRDRGGNQPQHF.

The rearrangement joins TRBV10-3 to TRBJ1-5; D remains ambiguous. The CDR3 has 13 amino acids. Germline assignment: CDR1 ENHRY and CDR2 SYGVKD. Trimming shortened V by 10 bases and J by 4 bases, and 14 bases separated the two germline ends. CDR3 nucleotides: TGTGCCAGCAGCCCCAGCGGGAATCAGCCCCAGCATTTT. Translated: CASSPSGNQPQHF.

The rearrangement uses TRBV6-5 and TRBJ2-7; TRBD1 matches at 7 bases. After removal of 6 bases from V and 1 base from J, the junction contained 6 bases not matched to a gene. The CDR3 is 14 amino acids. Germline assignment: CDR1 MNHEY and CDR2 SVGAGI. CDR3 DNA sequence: TGTGCCAGCAGACCTGACAGGGTATCCTACGAGCAGTACTTC. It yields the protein CASRPDRVSYEQYF.

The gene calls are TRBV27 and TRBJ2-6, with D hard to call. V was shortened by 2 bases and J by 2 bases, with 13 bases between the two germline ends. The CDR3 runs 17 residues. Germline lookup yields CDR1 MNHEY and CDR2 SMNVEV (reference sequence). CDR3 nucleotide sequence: TGTGCCAGCAGTTTAATGTTTGGGTCTGCTGGGGCCAACGTCCTGACTTTC. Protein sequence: CASSLMFGSAGANVLTF. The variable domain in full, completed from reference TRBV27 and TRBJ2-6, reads EAQVTQNPRYLITVTGKKLTVTCSQNMNHEYMSWYRQDPGLGLRQIYYSMNVEVTDKGDVPEGYKVSRKEKRNFPLILESPSPNQTSLYFCASSLMFGSAGANVLTFGAGSRLTVL.

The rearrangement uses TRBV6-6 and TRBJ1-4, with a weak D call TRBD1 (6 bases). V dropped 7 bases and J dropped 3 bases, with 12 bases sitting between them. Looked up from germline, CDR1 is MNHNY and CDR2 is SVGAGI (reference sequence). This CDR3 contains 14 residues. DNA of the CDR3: TGTGCCAGCATCCTAGGGGGGGCTAATGAAAAACTGTTTTTT. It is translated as CASILGGANEKLFF.

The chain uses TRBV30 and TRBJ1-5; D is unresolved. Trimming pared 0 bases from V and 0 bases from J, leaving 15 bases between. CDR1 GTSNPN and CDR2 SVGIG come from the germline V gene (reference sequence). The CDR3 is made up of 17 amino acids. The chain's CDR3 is CAWSVSGYAYSNQPQHF. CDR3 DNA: TGTGCCTGGAGTGTAAGCGGGTATGCATATAGCAATCAGCCCCAGCATTTT.

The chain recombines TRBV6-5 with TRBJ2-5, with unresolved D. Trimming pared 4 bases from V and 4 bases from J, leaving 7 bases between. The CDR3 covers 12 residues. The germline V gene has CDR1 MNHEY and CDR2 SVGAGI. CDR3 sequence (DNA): TGTGCCAGCAGTTTACAACCAGAGACCCAGTACTTC. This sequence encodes CASSLQPETQYF.

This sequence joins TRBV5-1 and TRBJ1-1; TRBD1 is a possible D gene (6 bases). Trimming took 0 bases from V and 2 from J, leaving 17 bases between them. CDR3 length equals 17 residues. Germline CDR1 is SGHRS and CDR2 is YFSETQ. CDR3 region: CASSLEGGLVGNTEAFF. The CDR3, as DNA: TGCGCCAGCAGCTTGGAGGGGGGTTTGGTTGGTAACACTGAAGCTTTCTTT.

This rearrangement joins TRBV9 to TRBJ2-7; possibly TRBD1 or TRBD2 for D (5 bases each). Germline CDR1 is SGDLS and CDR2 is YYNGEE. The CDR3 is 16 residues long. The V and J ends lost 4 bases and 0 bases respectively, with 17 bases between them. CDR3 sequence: CASSPFGALSSYEQYF. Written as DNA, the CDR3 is TGTGCCAGCAGCCCCTTCGGGGCACTCAGCTCCTACGAGCAGTACTTC.

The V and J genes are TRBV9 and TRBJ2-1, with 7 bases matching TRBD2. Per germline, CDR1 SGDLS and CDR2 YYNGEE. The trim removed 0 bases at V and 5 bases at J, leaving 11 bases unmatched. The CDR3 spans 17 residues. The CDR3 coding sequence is TGTGCCAGCAGCGTAGCGGCAATCGGCGGGAGCGACAATGAGCAGTTCTTC. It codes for CASSVAAIGGSDNEQFF.

The CDR3 DNA is TGCGCCAGCAGCTTGGAGGGACAGGGTAACGAGCAGTACTTC. Protein product: CASSLEGQGNEQYF. The chain recombines TRBV5-1 with TRBJ2-7, with 9 positions matching TRBD1. The CDR3 has 14 residues. Germline lookup yields CDR1 SGHRS and CDR2 YFSETQ. Unmatched junction bases numbered 3, after V lost 0 bases and J lost 5 bases. The full variable domain, in which reference TRBV5-1 and TRBJ2-7 provide the parts outside the CDR3, is KAGVTQTPRYLIKTRGQQVTLSCSPISGHRSVSWYQQTPGQGLQFLFEYFSETQRNKGNFPGRFSGRQFSNSRSEMNVSTLELGDSALYLCASSLEGQGNEQYFGPGTRLTVT.

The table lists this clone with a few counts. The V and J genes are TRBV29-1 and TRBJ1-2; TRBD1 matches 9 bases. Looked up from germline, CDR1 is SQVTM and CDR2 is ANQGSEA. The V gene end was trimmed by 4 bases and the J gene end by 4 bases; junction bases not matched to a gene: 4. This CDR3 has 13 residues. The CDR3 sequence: CSVAGTGSYGYTF. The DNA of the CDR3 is TGCAGCGTTGCGGGGACAGGGAGCTATGGCTACACCTTC.